The next 22 T cell receptor beta chains were all read from a single sample in a study of blood T cell repertoires in COVID-19. The assay was immunoSEQ multiplex PCR, and TCRdb's table has in-frame clones only and misses some. The sample records under 200,000 clones, approximately 79% being singletons. Sequenced input: PBMCs or T cells enriched from blood (not recorded which). The receptors come from an older woman with acute COVID-19.

This clone was found once. The gene calls are TRBV12-1 and TRBJ1-6; the table's D call of TRBD1 was not tested on the DNA. TRBV12-1 is termed a pseudogene. The CDR3 is 20 residues long. CDR3 sequence reads: CASSSDRPRYQSSYNSPLHF. The CDR3 DNA is TGTGCCAGCAGCTCGGACAGGCCAAGGTACCAGAGCTCCTATAATTCACCCCTCCACTTT.

The rearrangement links TRBV15 to TRBJ1-1, with TRBD1 matching over 10 bases. The germline gives CDR1 LNHNV, CDR2 YYDKDF (reference sequence). The V gene end was trimmed by 5 bases and the J gene end by 6 bases; junction bases not matched to a gene: 6. CDR3 length: 14 amino acids. The CDR3: CATSVGDRGAEAFF. CDR3 DNA sequence: TGTGCCACCAGCGTGGGGGACAGGGGTGCTGAAGCTTTCTTT.

The J gene is TRBJ2-1, the V gene TRBV5-1, with D possibly matching TRBD1 (6 bases). The CDR3 is made up of 14 amino acids. V was clipped by 0 bases and J by 5 bases, with 9 bases between them. The V gene's germline CDR1 is SGHRS and CDR2 YFSETQ. CDR3 in amino acids: CASSLDRVDNEQFF. CDR3 coding DNA: TGCGCCAGCAGCTTGGACAGGGTGGACAATGAGCAGTTCTTC.

The chain links TRBV5-1 to TRBJ1-1, with a possible D match to TRBD1 (6 bases). Per germline, CDR1 SGHRS and CDR2 YFSETQ. CDR3 length equals 13 residues. V lost 6 bases to trimming and J lost 1 base, with 10 bases between them. The DNA for the CDR3 is TGCGCCAGCACCCCGACAGGGAACACTGAAGCTTTCTTT. Translation gives CASTPTGNTEAFF.

The chain joins TRBV19 to TRBJ2-7; 8 nucleotides agree with TRBD1. J lost 3 bases, V lost 5 bases, and 12 bases had no gene match. The CDR3 is 16 residues long. The germline V gene encodes CDR1 LNHDA and CDR2 SQIVND (reference sequence). CDR3 amino acids: CASSARQGAGRYEQYF. In DNA, the CDR3 is TGTGCCAGTAGTGCCCGGCAGGGGGCTGGGCGCTACGAGCAGTACTTC.

The rearrangement joins TRBV9 to TRBJ2-5; 12 bases line up with TRBD2. Germline-derived CDR1 and CDR2 are SGDLS and YYNGEE. This CDR3 is 18 amino acids long. The V gene end was trimmed by 3 bases and the J gene end by 2 bases; junction bases not matched to a gene: 11. CDR3 sequence (DNA): TGTGCCAGCAGCGCTACCCTGACTAGCGGGGGACCTCAAGAGACCCAGTACTTC. The encoded protein is CASSATLTSGGPQETQYF.

A single count supports this clone. The J gene is TRBJ2-2, the V gene TRBV7-8; 10 bases are a match to TRBD2. Germline lookup yields CDR1 SGHVS and CDR2 FQNEAQ. V lost 7 bases, J lost 4 bases, and 15 bases stayed unmatched. This CDR3 comprises 18 residues. The CDR3 sequence: CASTLLALAGVGTGELFF. CDR3 nucleotides: TGTGCCAGCACCTTGTTAGCCCTAGCGGGAGTCGGCACCGGGGAGCTGTTTTTT. Combining the CDR3 with reference TRBV7-8 and TRBJ2-2 gives the whole variable domain GAGVSQSPRYKVAKRGQDVALRCDPISGHVSLFWYQQALGQGPEFLTYFQNEAQLDKSGLPSDRFFAERPEGSVSTLKIQRTQQEDSAVYLCASTLLALAGVGTGELFFGEGSRLTVL.

There are a few counts of this clone. This chain uses TRBV19 with TRBJ1-5, with TRBD1 matching 8 bases. The CDR3 length is 16 residues. Germline V gives CDR1 LNHDA, CDR2 SQIVND (reference sequence). The J segment lost 6 bases and the V segment lost 3 bases, leaving 10 bases of the junction unmatched. CDR3 in DNA: TGTGCCAGTAGTATGGTAAAAAGAACAGGGGGTCAGCCCCAGCATTTT. This sequence encodes CASSMVKRTGGQPQHF.

V is TRBV10-3 and J is TRBJ1-1; 7 bases fit TRBD1. V shed 6 bases, J shed 1 base, and the junction held 8 bases outside the gene matches. There are 15 residues in the CDR3. The germline gives CDR1 ENHRY, CDR2 SYGVKD. In DNA, the CDR3 is TGTGCCATCAGCCTTTCCGGGACAGCGAACACTGAAGCTTTCTTT. This encodes CAISLSGTANTEAFF.

The chain combines TRBV7-9 with TRBJ2-7; D gene unclear. This CDR3 comprises 15 residues. V gave up 4 bases and J gave up 0 bases, with 13 bases separating them. Germline assignment: CDR1 SEHNR and CDR2 FQNEAQ (reference sequence). CDR3 residues: CASSSTDWSSYEQYF. CDR3 nucleotide sequence: TGTGCCAGCAGCTCAACCGACTGGAGCTCCTACGAGCAGTACTTC.

The chain links TRBV6-2 or TRBV6-3 to TRBJ1-6, with TRBD1 identical over 9 bases. This CDR3 region has 14 residues. V was clipped by 4 bases and J by 10 bases; unmatched bases: 5. Germline V gene lookup returns CDR1 MNHEY and CDR2 SVGEGT. CDR3 sequence (DNA): TGTGCCAGCAGTTCAACAGGGGGCGGGTCACCCCTCCACTTT. This codes for CASSSTGGGSPLHF.

The chain joins TRBV6-4 to TRBJ2-2; a weak D match, TRBD2 (5 bases). Germline V gives CDR1 MRHNA, CDR2 SNTAGT. The CDR3 runs 14 residues. Trimming removed 2 bases from V and 1 base from J, with 5 bases in between. This chain's CDR3 is CASSDGLNTGELFF. CDR3 bases: TGTGCCAGCAGTGACGGACTGAACACCGGGGAGCTGTTTTTT.

This sequence joins TRBV3-1 (or the pseudogene TRBV3-2) and TRBJ2-1; 11 bases line up with TRBD2. The ends lost 6 bases at V and 2 bases at J; junction bases unmatched: 6. This CDR3 has 16 residues. The germline CDR1 and CDR2 sequences are LGHDT and YNNKEL (reference sequence). CDR3 sequence: CASSSLAGGTYNEQFF. In DNA, the CDR3 is TGTGCCAGCAGTTCTCTAGCGGGGGGCACCTACAATGAGCAGTTCTTC.

This clone showed up just once. This rearrangement joins TRBV6-5 to TRBJ1-6; TRBD1 agrees at 9 bases. This CDR3 region has 14 residues. Germline V gene sequence: CDR1 MNHEY, CDR2 SVGAGI. V was pared by 6 bases and J by 10 bases, with 7 bases of the junction left unmatched. For the CDR3, the DNA is TGTGCCAGCAGGGGAACAGGGGGCAACTCACCCCTCCACTTT. The encoded protein is CASRGTGGNSPLHF.

This chain links TRBV9 with TRBJ2-6; D unresolved. CDR3 size: 18 residues. V was shortened by 3 bases and J by 0 bases, with 16 bases between the two germline ends. Germline V gene data show CDR1 as SGDLS and CDR2 as YYNGEE. This chain's CDR3 is CASSGQWSRRSGANVLTF. CDR3 bases: TGTGCCAGCAGCGGCCAATGGTCGAGGCGCTCTGGGGCCAACGTCCTGACTTTC.

The rearrangement joins TRBV30 to TRBJ1-6, with no clear D. Trimming removed 2 bases from V and 3 bases from J, with 8 bases in between. The CDR3 covers 14 residues. Germline assignment: CDR1 GTSNPN and CDR2 SVGIG (reference sequence). The CDR3 loop reads CAWSPYSYNSPLHF. The CDR3 DNA reads TGTGCCTGGAGTCCATACAGCTATAATTCACCCCTCCACTTT.

The chain carries TRBV6-2 or TRBV6-3 and TRBJ2-3; no clear D gene. CDR1 and CDR2 (germline): MNHEY, SVGEGT. There are 15 residues in the CDR3. Trimming stripped 0 bases from V and 4 bases from J, with 11 bases between. Here the CDR3 DNA reads TGTGCCAGCAGTTACTCGAGAGGTTATGCAGATACGCAGTATTTT. This translates into CASSYSRGYADTQYF.

This clone has just one count. The chain couples TRBV19 to TRBJ1-1; D is ambiguous. V was clipped by 10 bases and J by 5 bases, with 23 bases between them. Germline CDR1 LNHDA, CDR2 SQIVND (reference sequence). This CDR3 region has 15 residues. The CDR3 sequence is CATHRRGKGMTEAFF. CDR3 nucleotide sequence: TGTGCCACCCACCGCCGAGGAAAAGGAATGACTGAAGCTTTCTTT.

The chain carries TRBV5-1 and TRBJ2-7, with 9 bases that match TRBD1. The CDR3 length is 16 residues. Germline values: CDR1 SGHRS, CDR2 YFSETQ. V was clipped by 0 bases and J by 0 bases; unmatched bases: 4. The CDR3 region is CASSLGRDRASYEQYF. The CDR3, as DNA: TGCGCCAGCAGCTTGGGACGGGACAGGGCCTCCTACGAGCAGTACTTC.

The chain employs TRBV28 and TRBJ1-1, with D maybe TRBD1 (6 bases). Germline loops: CDR1 MDHEN, CDR2 SYDVKM. Between the trimmed V and J ends, which lost 5 bases and 9 bases, there was a span of 19 bases. This CDR3 contains 14 residues. CDR3 DNA: TGTGCCAGCAGTCCACAACTCGGACAGTCCAAAGCTTTCTTT. It specifies CASSPQLGQSKAFF.

The chain employs TRBV24-1 and TRBJ2-7, with 13 bases aligning to TRBD2. The CDR3 contains 17 residues. Germline CDR1 is KGHDR and CDR2 is SFDVKD. Trimming took 4 bases from V and 3 from J; bases not matched to a gene: 8. The CDR3 is CATSDSGTSGKGYEQYF. In nucleotides, the CDR3 is TGTGCCACCAGTGACTCTGGGACTAGCGGGAAAGGCTACGAGCAGTACTTC.

V is TRBV7-9 and J is TRBJ2-2; 7 bases are a match to TRBD1. Germline lookup yields CDR1 SEHNR and CDR2 FQNEAQ (reference sequence). After removal of 2 bases from V and 5 bases from J, the junction contained 11 bases not matched to a gene. The CDR3 extends over 17 amino acids. The CDR3 bases are TGTGCCAGCAGCTTAAGACCTGGGACACAGGGGACCGGGGAGCTGTTTTTT. The encoded protein is CASSLRPGTQGTGELFF.